Listed below are T cell receptor beta chains from one sample, sequenced in a study of T cell responses to AZD1222 COVID-19 vaccine. Profiled with immunoSEQ multiplex PCR; TCRdb holds only in-frame clones, not every one. The data contain about 170,000 clones, around 91% of them seen just once; the ten biggest clones take up around 6.9%. Sequenced here: peripheral blood, sampled on day 0 of AZD1222 vaccination. The receptors come from an adult in good health. CDR3s include the opening cysteine and the closing phenylalanine or tryptophan. The order of the fields is D gene, V gene, clone size, J gene, CDR3 protein, CDR3 DNA. The D gene is left open where the match is weak. Size tells how often a clone was seen (once, few, many) or the class of an expanded clone, and some rows leave it out.

D: TRBD1
V: TRBV7-2
size: .
J: TRBJ2-2
CDR3: CASSLAGQGNAGELFF
DNA: TGTGCCAGCAGCTTAGCGGGACAGGGGAACGCCGGGGAGCTGTTTTTT

D: TRBD1
V: TRBV18
size: .
J: TRBJ1-6
CDR3: CASSAWDRNYNSPLHF
DNA: TGTGCCAGCTCAGCATGGGACAGGAACTATAATTCACCCCTCCACTTT

D: .
V: TRBV5-1
size: .
J: TRBJ2-5
CDR3: CASTFGPQVETQYF
DNA: TGCGCCAGCACCTTTGGACCGCAGGTAGAGACCCAGTACTTC

D: .
V: TRBV7-8
size: .
J: TRBJ2-3
CDR3: CASSKGVGRGSTDTQYF
DNA: TGTGCCAGCAGCAAAGGGGTTGGGCGGGGATCCACAGATACGCAGTATTTT

D: .
V: TRBV5-1
size: once
J: TRBJ2-2
CDR3: CASSFGPGASGELFF
DNA: .

D: .
V: TRBV9
size: .
J: TRBJ2-3
CDR3: CASSVQGSSTDTQYF
DNA: TGTGCCAGCAGCGTACAGGGCTCTAGCACAGATACGCAGTATTTT

D: TRBD2
V: TRBV5-4
size: .
J: TRBJ2-1
CDR3: CAIQPGLAGLNEQFF
DNA: TGTGCCATTCAACCGGGACTAGCGGGGTTGAATGAGCAGTTCTTC

D: .
V: TRBV28
size: .
J: TRBJ1-2
CDR3: CASRVTAMIYGYTF
DNA: TGTGCCAGCAGGGTGACCGCTATGATTTATGGCTACACCTTC

D: TRBD2
V: TRBV7-9
size: few
J: TRBJ2-1
CDR3: CASRPLAGEYNEQFF
DNA: TGTGCCAGCAGACCACTAGCGGGGGAGTACAATGAGCAGTTCTTC

D: TRBD2
V: TRBV7-3
size: .
J: TRBJ2-5
CDR3: CASSLKRTSGGAQETQYF
DNA: TGTGCCAGCAGCCTAAAGCGGACTAGCGGGGGGGCCCAAGAGACCCAGTACTTC

D: .
V: TRBV7-9
size: once
J: TRBJ1-2
CDR3: CASSPGWKNGYTF
DNA: TGTGCCAGCAGCCCCGGTTGGAAGAATGGCTACACCTTC

D: .
V: TRBV6-1
size: .
J: TRBJ1-4
CDR3: CASSDQEYHEKLFF
DNA: TGTGCCAGCAGTGATCAGGAATATCATGAAAAACTGTTTTTT

D: TRBD2
V: TRBV5-4
size: .
J: TRBJ2-3
CDR3: CASRAGGTDTQYF
DNA: TGTGCCAGCAGAGCGGGAGGGACAGATACGCAGTATTTT

D: .
V: TRBV2
size: .
J: TRBJ2-2
CDR3: CASSLDPLNTGELFF
DNA: TGTGCCAGCAGCCTCGACCCCCTGAACACCGGGGAGCTGTTTTTT

D: .
V: TRBV6-5
size: .
J: TRBJ1-2
CDR3: CASNGQLNLYGYTF
DNA: TGTGCCAGCAATGGCCAACTCAACCTCTATGGCTACACCTTC

D: TRBD1
V: TRBV2
size: .
J: TRBJ1-3
CDR3: CASRDRDRGHTIYF
DNA: TGTGCCAGCAGAGACCGGGACAGGGGGCACACCATATATTTT

D: .
V: TRBV9
size: .
J: TRBJ1-2
CDR3: CASSVGDGRANYGYTF
DNA: TGTGCCAGCAGCGTAGGCGATGGCAGGGCAAACTATGGCTACACCTTC

D: .
V: TRBV7-9
size: .
J: TRBJ2-1
CDR3: CASSYGRNEQFF
DNA: TGTGCCAGCAGCTACGGAAGAAATGAGCAGTTCTTC